The source of this T cell receptor beta chain is a study of blood T cell repertoires in COVID-19. Profiling relied on immunoSEQ multiplex PCR, and the TCRdb table lists in-frame clones only, not all of them. The table includes some 160,000 clones, about 80% detected once. Sequenced sample: peripheral blood. The clonotype originates from a man between 65 and 85 years old who had recovered from COVID-19.

CDR3 nucleotide sequence: TGTGCCAGCAGCCAAGGCAGCTTGGAGGATCAGCCCCAGCATTTT. It encodes CASSQGSLEDQPQHF. V is TRBV3-1 (or the pseudogene TRBV3-2) and J is TRBJ1-5; D unclear. CDR1 is LGHDT and CDR2 is YNNKEL in the germline V gene (reference sequence). V lost 1 base and J 5 bases, leaving 12 bases between the germline ends. The CDR3 loop spans 15 amino acids.